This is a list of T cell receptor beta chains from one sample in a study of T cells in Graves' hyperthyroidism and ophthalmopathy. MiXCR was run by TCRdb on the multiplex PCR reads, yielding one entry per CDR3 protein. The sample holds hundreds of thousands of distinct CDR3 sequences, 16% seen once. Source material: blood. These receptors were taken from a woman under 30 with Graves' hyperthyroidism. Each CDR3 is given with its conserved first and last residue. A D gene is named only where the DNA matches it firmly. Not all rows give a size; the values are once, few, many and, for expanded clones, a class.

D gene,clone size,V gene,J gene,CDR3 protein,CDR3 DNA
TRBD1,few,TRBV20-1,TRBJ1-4,CSARGRGQEKLFF,TGCAGTGCTAGAGGCAGGGGGCAAGAAAAACTGTTTTTT
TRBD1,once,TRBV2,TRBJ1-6,CASSQGGQENSPLHF,TGCGCCAGCAGCCAAGGGGGACAGGAGAATTCACCCCTCCACTTT
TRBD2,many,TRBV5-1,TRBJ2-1,CASSSGLAETTQFF,TGCGCCAGCAGCTCGGGACTAGCGGAGACTACCCAGTTCTTC
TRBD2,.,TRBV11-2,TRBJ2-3,CASSTGTSGRSADTQYF,TGTGCCAGCAGCACCGGGACTAGCGGGAGGTCCGCAGATACGCAGTATTTT
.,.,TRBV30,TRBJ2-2,CAWRKANANTGELFF,TGTGCCTGGAGGAAGGCTAACGCGAACACCGGGGAGCTGTTTTTT
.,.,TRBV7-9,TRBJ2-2,CASSALRRAGELFF,TGTGCCAGCAGCGCTTTACGCCGGGCCGGGGAGCTGTTTTTT
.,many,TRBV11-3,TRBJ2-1,CASSLANNEQFF,TGTGCCAGCAGCCTGGCAAACAATGAGCAGTTCTTC
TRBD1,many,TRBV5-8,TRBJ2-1,CASSLTVTGRSNEQFF,TGTGCCAGCAGCTTGACCGTGACAGGGCGTTCGAATGAGCAGTTCTTC
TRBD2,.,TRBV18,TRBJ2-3,CASSPIGLAGLKLDTQYF,TGTGCCAGCTCACCGATCGGACTAGCGGGGCTGAAACTAGATACGCAGTATTTT
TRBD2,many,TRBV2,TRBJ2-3,CASTPSGREADTQYF,TGTGCCAGCACTCCTAGCGGGAGGGAGGCAGATACGCAGTATTTT
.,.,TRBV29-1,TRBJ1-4,CSALAGRGNEKLFF,TGCAGCGCCTTGGCCGGGAGGGGTAATGAAAAACTGTTTTTT
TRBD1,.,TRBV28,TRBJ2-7,CASSLRGQGIFGSYEQYF,TGTGCCAGCAGTTTACGGGGACAGGGTATCTTTGGGTCCTACGAGCAGTACTTC
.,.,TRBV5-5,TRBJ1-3,CASSLSPGTSSSGNTIYF,TGTGCCAGCAGCTTGTCTCCGGGGACTAGTAGCTCTGGAAACACCATATATTTT
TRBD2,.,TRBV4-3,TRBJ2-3,CASSQGTSGGWKTDTQYF,TGCGCCAGCAGCCAAGGAACTAGCGGGGGGTGGAAGACAGATACGCAGTATTTT
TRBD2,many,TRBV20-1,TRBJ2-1,CSARGGRSYNEQFF,TGCAGTGCTAGAGGCGGGAGATCGTACAATGAGCAGTTCTTC
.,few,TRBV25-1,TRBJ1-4,CASGGHRKTGEKLFF,TGTGCCAGCGGGGGGCACAGGAAGACGGGTGAAAAACTGTTTTTT
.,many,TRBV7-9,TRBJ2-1,CASSSNNYNEQFF,TGTGCCAGCAGCTCGAACAACTACAATGAGCAGTTCTTC
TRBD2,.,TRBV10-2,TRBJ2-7,CASLGLAGIDYEQYF,TGCGCCAGCTTAGGACTAGCGGGGATCGATTACGAGCAGTACTTC
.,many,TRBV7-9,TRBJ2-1,CASSLVASLSNEQFF,TGTGCCAGCAGCTTAGTGGCCAGTCTCAGCAATGAGCAGTTCTTC
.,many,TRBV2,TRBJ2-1,CASRQRDESYNEQFF,TGTGCCAGCAGACAACGAGACGAAAGCTACAATGAGCAGTTCTTC
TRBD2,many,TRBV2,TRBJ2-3,CASSLAGGRDTQYF,TGTGCCAGCAGTCTAGCGGGGGGACGAGATACGCAGTATTTT
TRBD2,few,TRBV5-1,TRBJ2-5,CASSFLADQETQYF,TGCGCCAGCAGCTTCCTAGCGGACCAAGAGACCCAGTACTTC
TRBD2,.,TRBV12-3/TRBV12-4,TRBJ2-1,CASSPNGGREGREQFF,TGTGCCAGCAGCCCAAATGGGGGGCGGGAGGGTCGGGAGCAGTTCTTC
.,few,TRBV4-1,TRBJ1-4,CASSRQTLANEKLFF,TGCGCCAGCAGCCGTCAGACATTAGCTAATGAAAAACTGTTTTTT
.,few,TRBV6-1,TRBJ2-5,CASSPSGTLQETQYF,TGTGCCAGCAGCCCCTCCGGGACACTTCAAGAGACCCAGTACTTC
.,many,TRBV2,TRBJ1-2,CASSENPRVLNYGYTF,TGTGCCAGCAGTGAAAATCCACGGGTACTTAACTATGGCTACACCTTC
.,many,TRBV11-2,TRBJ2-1,CASSLASGPYNEQFF,TGTGCCAGCAGCTTAGCCAGTGGCCCTTACAATGAGCAGTTCTTC
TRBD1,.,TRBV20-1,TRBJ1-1,CSARQGALNTEAFF,TGCAGTGCTAGGCAGGGGGCATTGAACACTGAAGCTTTCTTT
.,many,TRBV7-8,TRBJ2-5,CASSLDVGVVGETQYF,TGTGCCAGCAGCTTAGATGTAGGGGTAGTTGGAGAGACCCAGTACTTC
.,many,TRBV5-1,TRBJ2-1,CASSSVTSTPYNEQFF,TGCGCCAGCAGCTCAGTCACGTCAACCCCCTACAATGAGCAGTTCTTC
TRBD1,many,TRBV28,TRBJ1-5,CASSFTGVFQPQHF,TGTGCCAGCAGTTTCACAGGGGTTTTTCAGCCCCAGCATTTT
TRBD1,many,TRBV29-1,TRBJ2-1,CSATGTGAHEQFF,TGCAGCGCTACCGGGACAGGGGCCCATGAGCAGTTCTTC
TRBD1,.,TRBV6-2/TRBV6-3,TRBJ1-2,CASSATGVDGYTF,TGTGCCAGCAGCGCGACAGGGGTCGATGGCTACACCTTC
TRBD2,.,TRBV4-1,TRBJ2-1,CASSQEQTSGRRILRRNEQFF,TGCGCCAGCAGCCAGGAGCAAACTAGCGGGAGACGGATTTTACGGAGGAATGAGCAGTTCTTC
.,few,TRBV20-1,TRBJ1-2,CSADSYRVRSGGYTF,TGCAGTGCTGACAGCTACAGGGTTAGGTCGGGGGGCTACACCTTC
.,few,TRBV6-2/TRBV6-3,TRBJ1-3,CASSLTGTPGNTIYF,TGTGCCAGCAGTCTAACCGGGACACCTGGAAACACCATATATTTT
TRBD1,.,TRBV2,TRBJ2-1,CASNRDSYNEQSF,TGTGCCAGCAACCGGGACAGCTACAATGAGCAGTCCTTC
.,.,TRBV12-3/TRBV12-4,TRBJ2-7,CASSPRVSGASYEQYF,TGTGCCAGCAGTCCTCGGGTCAGCGGAGCCTCCTACGAGCAGTACTTC
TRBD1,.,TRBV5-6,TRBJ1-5,CASSLLGQGDQPQHF,TGTGCCAGCAGCCTACTGGGACAGGGGGATCAGCCCCAGCATTTT
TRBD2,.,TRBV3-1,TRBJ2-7,CASSLLGLAGSYEQYF,TGTGCCAGCAGCTTACTCGGACTAGCGGGATCCTACGAGCAGTACTTC
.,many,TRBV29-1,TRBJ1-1,CSVVLPLNTEAFF,TGCAGCGTCGTCTTACCATTGAACACTGAAGCTTTCTTT
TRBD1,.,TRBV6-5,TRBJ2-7,CASSSQGAQQYF,TGTGCCAGCAGTTCCCAGGGGGCGCAGCAGTACTTC
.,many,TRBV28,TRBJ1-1,CASSLSENTEAFF,TGTGCCAGCAGTTTATCCGAGAACACTGAAGCTTTCTTT
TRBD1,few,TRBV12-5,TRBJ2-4,CASGSDRVGIQYF,TGTGCTAGTGGTTCGGACAGGGTGGGCATTCAGTACTTC
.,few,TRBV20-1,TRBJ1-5,CSAKDVSRYSNQPQHF,TGCAGTGCTAAGGACGTTTCAAGATATAGCAATCAGCCCCAGCATTTT
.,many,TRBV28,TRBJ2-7,CASSLPTPYEQYF,TGTGCCAGCAGTTTGCCAACTCCCTACGAGCAGTACTTC